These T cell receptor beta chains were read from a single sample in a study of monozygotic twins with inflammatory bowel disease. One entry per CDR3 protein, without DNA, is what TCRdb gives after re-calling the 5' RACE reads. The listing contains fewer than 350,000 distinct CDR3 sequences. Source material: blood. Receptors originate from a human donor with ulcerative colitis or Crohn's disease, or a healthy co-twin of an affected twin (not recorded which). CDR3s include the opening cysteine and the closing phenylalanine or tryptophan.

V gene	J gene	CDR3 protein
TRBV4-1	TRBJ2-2	CASSPGLAWQDTGELFF
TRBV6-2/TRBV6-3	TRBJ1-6	CASSYRVYGEDSPLHF
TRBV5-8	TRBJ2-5	CASSFRRGGRVETQYF
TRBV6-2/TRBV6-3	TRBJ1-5	CASRSSLGDLDSNQPQHF
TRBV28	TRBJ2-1	CTSGLGSREQFF
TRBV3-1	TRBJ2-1	CASSTGLASSNEQFF
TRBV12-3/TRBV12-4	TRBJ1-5	CASSLMGPNQPQHF
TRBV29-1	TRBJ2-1	CSVPRAGDSVLIEQFF
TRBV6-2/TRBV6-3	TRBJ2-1	CASSYSAGTGFYNEQFF
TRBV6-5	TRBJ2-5	CATGEDSQETQYF
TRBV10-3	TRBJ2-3	CAISDDGGGSTDTQYF
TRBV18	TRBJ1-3	CASSPKTGVGNTIYF
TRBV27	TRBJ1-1	CASSFRGWNTEAFF
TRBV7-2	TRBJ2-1	CASSLLASYNEQFF
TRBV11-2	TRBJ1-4	CASSLEGARGTNEKLFF
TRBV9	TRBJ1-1	CASSLGTHLGTEAFF
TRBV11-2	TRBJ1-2	CASSSYLDRLRYGYTF
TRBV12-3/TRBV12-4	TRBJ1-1	CASSFLQTTEAFF
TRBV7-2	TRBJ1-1	CASSQQSQLNTEAFF
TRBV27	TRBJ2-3	CASSTDGVIGTQYF
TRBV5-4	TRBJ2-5	CASSFNIGNQETQYF
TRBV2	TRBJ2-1	CASSPDRSYNVQFF
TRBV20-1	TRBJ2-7	CSARDLRDDIYEQYF
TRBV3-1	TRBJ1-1	CASGRGVNTEAFF
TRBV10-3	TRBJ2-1	CAISGDERNQLYNEQFF
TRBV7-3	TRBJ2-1	CASSLVPSGRVGNEQFF
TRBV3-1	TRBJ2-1	CASSQTSFDEQFF
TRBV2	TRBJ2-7	CASIKQVVSSYEQYF
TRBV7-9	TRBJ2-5	CASRLAGAETQYF
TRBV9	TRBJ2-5	CASSTGTSGSQETQYF
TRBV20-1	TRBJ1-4	CSASVSTSTNEKLFF
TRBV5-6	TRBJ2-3	CASSLVGGDTDTQYF
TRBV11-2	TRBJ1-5	CASSRTGPNQPQHF
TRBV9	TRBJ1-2	CASSALQVAISSGYTF
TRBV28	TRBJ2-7	CASSLPRDRHSYEQYF
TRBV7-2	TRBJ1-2	CASSLALPGGDYGYTF
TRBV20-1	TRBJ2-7	CSEKGVLSSYEQYF
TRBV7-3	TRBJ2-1	CASSLMPGRTYNEQFF
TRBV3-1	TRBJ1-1	CASSQYMNTEAFF
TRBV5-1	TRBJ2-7	CASSPEVATSSEQYF
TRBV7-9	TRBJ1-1	CASSLLGRNTEAFF
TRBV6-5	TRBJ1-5	CASRVLQGAGENQPQHF
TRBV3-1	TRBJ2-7	CASSQDPGGRVRNF
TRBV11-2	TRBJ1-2	CASSFWTVYGYTF
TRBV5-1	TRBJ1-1	CASSYRTGNTEAFF
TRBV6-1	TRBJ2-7	CASSEAGQGSYEQYF